The T cell receptor (beta chain) under discussion was sequenced for a study of blood T cell repertoires in COVID-19. Study in general: Whether acute or convalescent, the COVID-19 samples came from the United States, Italy and Spain. In each case, the material was cDNA or gDNA derived from T cells, B-cell-depleted T cells, or PBMCs.

Trimming removed 6 bases from V and 2 bases from J, with 10 bases in between. CDR1 is MNHEY, CDR2 SMNVEV, per germline (reference sequence). The CDR3 covers 13 residues. Per the original data handling: The assay estimated nucleated cells by amplifying reference gene primers. Using immunoSEQ multiplex PCR, the repertoire was profiled, and TCRdb retains in-frame clones only, with some absent. V and J calls and clone size come straight from that table; D and trimming were deduced from the DNA. The sample includes roughly 100,000 clones, more than 80% of them seen just once. V gene TRBV27 combines with J gene TRBJ1-2; tentative D call: TRBD1 (6 bases). Sequenced material: peripheral blood. This sequence was found in a woman aged 55-69 years with acute or convalescent COVID-19. CDR3 sequence (DNA): TGTGCCAGCAGCATGACAGGCAACTATGGCTACACCTTC. Translated, it gives CASSMTGNYGYTF.